This T cell receptor (beta chain) was captured in a study of blood T cells in healthy people across ages. General study findings and limits: TCR beta diversity, measured per million T cells, fell in a roughly linear way with age.

For the second PCR, which ran for roughly 7 to 11 cycles, a sample-barcoded 5' primer and a J-beta primer mix were used. TCRdb reprocessed the 5' RACE reads via MiXCR and lists one record per CDR3 protein. Among about 930,000 distinct CDR3 sequences listed, almost 30% were seen once. Researchers report isolating at least 7 million PBMCs per sample. This CDR3 has 14 amino acids. The germline V and J ends were trimmed by 5 bases and 6 bases, with 15 bases remaining between them. Germline values: CDR1 SEHNR, CDR2 FQNEAQ (reference sequence). Turning to this clonotype: Its antigen is unidentified.

These data were likewise used in another study, on T cells of mothers and their children. Turning to that study: Related mother-child pairs shared slightly more overlap than unrelated pairs, but the difference was non-significant. Clones that were microchimeric and persistent were not detected among T cells.

The chain joins TRBV7-9 to TRBJ2-3; D gene ambiguous. The sequenced material came from blood. The receptor comes from a woman aged 40 to 49 in good health. CDR3 sequence reads: CASSRTQSVDTQYF. The DNA for the CDR3 is TGTGCCAGCAGCCGCACCCAGTCCGTGGATACGCAGTATTTT.